The sequence of this TCR beta chain was determined in a study of blood T cell repertoires in COVID-19. The overall study: The origin of the acute and convalescent COVID-19 samples was the United States, Italy and Spain. PBMCs, B-cell-depleted T cells, or T cells were the source of the cDNA or gDNA that made up the material.

In the source study's methods: How many nucleated cells were present was estimated from reference gene primer amplification. Sequencing was performed with immunoSEQ multiplex PCR; in TCRdb, only in-frame clones are kept and a portion is missing. That table furnishes V, J and clone size, whereas the DNA furnished D and trimming. The sample includes about 120,000 clones, 85% to 90% seen only once; the top ten take 20% to 30%. The source of this sequence is a woman aged 80 or over with acute or convalescent COVID-19. The specimen was peripheral blood.

CDR3 coding DNA: TGCGCCAGCTTCTTGGACACCTGCAATCAGCCCCAGCATTTT. It translates to CASFLDTCNQPQHF. The rearrangement links TRBV23-1 to TRBJ1-5, with D perhaps TRBD1 (5 bases). TRBV23-1 is assigned to the ORF class and has an uncertain function. V gave up 8 bases and J gave up 2 bases, with 13 bases separating them. This CDR3 contains 14 residues.